This TCR beta chain was profiled in a study of technical replicates of blood from a few donors. Clones were read by immunoSEQ multiplex PCR, and TCRdb kept only the in-frame ones, dropping some. The data show fewer than 85,000 clones, with about 96% seen just once and about 0.31% held by the top ten. Germline CDR1 and CDR2: SEHNR and FQNEAQ (reference sequence). V lost 1 base, J lost 5 bases, and 18 bases lay in between. This CDR3 is 16 amino acids long. The sequence was obtained from a human donor in good health. The V gene is TRBV7-9, the J gene TRBJ2-7; D might be TRBD1 (6 bases). The specimen sequenced was T cells isolated from PBMCs. CDR3 sequence reads: CASSLGYGQFFNEQYF. The CDR3, as DNA: TGTGCCAGCAGCTTAGGTTATGGACAGTTTTTCAACGAGCAGTACTTC.